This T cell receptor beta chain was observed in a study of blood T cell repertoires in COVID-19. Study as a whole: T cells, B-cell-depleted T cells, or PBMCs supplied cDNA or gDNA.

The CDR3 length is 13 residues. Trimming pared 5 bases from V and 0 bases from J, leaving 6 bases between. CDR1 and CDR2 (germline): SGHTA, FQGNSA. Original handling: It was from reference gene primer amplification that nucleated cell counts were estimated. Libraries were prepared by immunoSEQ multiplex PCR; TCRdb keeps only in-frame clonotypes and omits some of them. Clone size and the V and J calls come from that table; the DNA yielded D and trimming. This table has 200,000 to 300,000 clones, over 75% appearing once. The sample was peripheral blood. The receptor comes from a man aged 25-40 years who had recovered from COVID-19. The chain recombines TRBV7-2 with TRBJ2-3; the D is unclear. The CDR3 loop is CASSPPSTDTQYF. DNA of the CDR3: TGTGCCAGCAGCCCCCCTAGCACAGATACGCAGTATTTT.